The 7 T cell receptor beta chains below were found in one sample sequenced in a study of T cell responses to AZD1222 COVID-19 vaccine. The repertoire was sequenced with immunoSEQ multiplex PCR; TCRdb's copy has only in-frame clones and lacks some. The sample lists 180,000 or so clones, roughly 92% occurring once. Sample: peripheral blood, taken 28 days after the second AZD1222 dose. These TCRs come from an adult who received the AZD1222 COVID-19 vaccine.

The genes are TRBV4-3 and TRBJ1-4; D call uncertain. Germline V lookup: CDR1 LGHNA, CDR2 YSLEER. V was clipped by 0 bases and J by 8 bases, with 16 bases between them. The CDR3 runs to 16 residues. This CDR3 is CASSQDHVGSKEKLFF. DNA of the CDR3: TGCGCCAGCAGCCAAGATCACGTAGGGTCCAAGGAAAAACTGTTTTTT.

CDR3 bases: TGTGCCTGGAGTGTACACGCTTGGGACAGGGGACGCGGTTCGATGGAGACCCAGTACTTC. Translated: CAWSVHAWDRGRGSMETQYF. The rearrangement uses TRBV30 and TRBJ2-5, with TRBD1 identical over 10 bases. The germline V gene encodes CDR1 GTSNPN and CDR2 SVGIG (reference sequence). V gave up 0 bases and J gave up 5 bases; unmatched junction bases: 21. CDR3 length: 20 amino acids.

This sequence joins TRBV4-1 and TRBJ1-4; no firm D call. This CDR3 spans 14 amino acids. Germline V gives CDR1 MGHRA, CDR2 YSYEKL. Deletions cut 1 base from V and 7 bases from J, with 10 bases between. The CDR3 coding sequence is TGCGCCAGCAGCCAAGTAGGAGGCGGTGAAAAACTGTTTTTT. Protein sequence: CASSQVGGGEKLFF.

The chain has TRBV7-9 and TRBJ2-1, with TRBD2 identical over 11 bases. CDR3 length equals 16 residues. The germline gives CDR1 SEHNR, CDR2 FQNEAQ (reference sequence). V trimming: 6 bases; J trimming: 1 base; junction bases outside the gene matches: 5. CDR3 nucleotides: TGTGCCAGCAGTCGTTCTAGCGGGAGGTCCTACAATGAGCAGTTCTTC. Protein product: CASSRSSGRSYNEQFF. The full variable domain, with the rest looked up from reference TRBV7-9 and TRBJ2-1, is DTGVSQNPRHKITKRGQNVTFRCDPISEHNRLYWYRQTLGQGPEFLTYFQNEAQLEKSRLLSDRFSAERPKGSFSTLEIQRTEQGDSAMYLCASSRSSGRSYNEQFFGPGTRLTVL.

The gene calls are TRBV19 and TRBJ1-5; D perhaps matches TRBD1 (5 bases). With 1 base removed from V and 3 bases from J, the gap between germline ends came to 13 bases. The CDR3 runs 16 residues. CDR1 is LNHDA, CDR2 SQIVND, per germline (reference sequence). The DNA of the CDR3 is TGTGCCAGTAGTATAGGGGCTGGGGCTCTCAATCAGCCCCAGCATTTT. Protein product: CASSIGAGALNQPQHF.

This chain links TRBV28 with TRBJ2-1; D gene uncertain. This CDR3 comprises 12 residues. The germline CDR1 and CDR2 sequences are MDHEN and SYDVKM. V lost 2 bases and J 3 bases, leaving 2 bases between the germline ends. Here the CDR3 DNA reads TGTGCCAGCAGTTTAAACTACAATGAGCAGTTCTTC. It translates to CASSLNYNEQFF.

The J gene is TRBJ2-2, the V gene TRBV9; 12 bases fit TRBD1. V lost 2 bases to trimming and J lost 3 bases; unmatched junction nucleotides: 2. The CDR3 has 16 amino acids. Germline V gene sequence: CDR1 SGDLS, CDR2 YYNGEE. The CDR3 DNA reads TGTGCCAGCAGCGTGGGGACAGGGGGCGACACCGGGGAGCTGTTTTTT. As protein: CASSVGTGGDTGELFF.